The 15 T cell receptor beta chains below come from one sample, sequenced in a study of blood T cell repertoires in COVID-19. Method: immunoSEQ multiplex PCR; TCRdb's copy keeps in-frame clones and lacks some. Of a few hundred thousand clones listed, approximately 91% were seen once; the top ten hold approximately 1.3%. Sequenced sample: PBMCs or T cells enriched from blood (not recorded which). These receptors all stem from a human donor in a cohort exposed to, infected with or recovered from COVID-19 (not recorded which). The donor label of this sample is uncertain.

The chain links TRBV6-5 to TRBJ1-1; perhaps TRBD1 as D (5 bases). The CDR3 extends over 13 amino acids. The germline V gene has CDR1 MNHEY and CDR2 SVGAGI. Trimming cost V 6 bases and J 2 bases, with 10 bases left between them. The CDR3 loop reads CASRGGANTEAFF. CDR3 bases: TGTGCCAGCAGAGGCGGGGCCAACACTGAAGCTTTCTTT.

The chain links TRBV7-2 to TRBJ2-7, with D possibly matching TRBD1 (5 bases). V shed 2 bases and J shed 6 bases, with 17 bases lying between them. The length of the CDR3 is 15 residues. Germline lookup yields CDR1 SGHTA and CDR2 FQGNSA. This CDR3 reads CASSLRARATGEQYF. In DNA form, the CDR3 reads TGTGCCAGCAGCTTAAGGGCCAGGGCCACTGGCGAGCAGTACTTC.

The V gene is TRBV18, the J gene TRBJ1-1; 7 positions match TRBD1. The CDR3 runs 13 residues. Losses at the gene ends were 6 bases for V and 3 bases for J; bases not matched to a gene: 4. Germline V gene lookup returns CDR1 KGHSH and CDR2 LQKENI. This CDR3 reads CASSPQGDTEAFF. The CDR3 DNA reads TGTGCCAGCTCGCCGCAGGGGGACACTGAAGCTTTCTTT. The full variable domain, rest sourced from reference TRBV18 and TRBJ1-1, is NAGVMQNPRHLVRRRGQEARLRCSPMKGHSHVYWYRQLPEEGLKFMVYLQKENIIDESGMPKERFSAEFPKEGPSILRIQQVVRGDSAAYFCASSPQGDTEAFFGQGTRLTVV.

This chain connects TRBV5-6 to TRBJ1-2, with D maybe TRBD1 (5 bases). This CDR3 comprises 14 residues. Germline lookup yields CDR1 SGHDT and CDR2 YYEEEE. Trimming stripped 1 base from V and 5 bases from J, with 12 bases between. CDR3 in amino acids: CASSLPGGRYGYTF. In DNA, the CDR3 is TGTGCCAGCAGCTTGCCGGGGGGTCGGTATGGCTACACCTTC.

The chain uses TRBV30 and TRBJ2-3, with 11 positions matching TRBD2. The germline V gene encodes CDR1 GTSNPN and CDR2 SVGIG (reference sequence). The V and J ends lost 2 bases and 1 base, in that order; junction bases with no gene match: 5. The CDR3 is 16 residues long. The chain's CDR3 is CAWSLGLAAGTDTQYF. The CDR3 coding sequence is TGTGCCTGGAGTCTGGGACTAGCGGCTGGCACAGATACGCAGTATTTT.

This chain links TRBV24-1 with TRBJ2-7, with 9 bases matching TRBD1. This CDR3 spans 18 amino acids. The V gene end was trimmed by 0 bases and the J gene end by 2 bases; junction bases not matched to a gene: 10. Germline V lookup: CDR1 KGHDR, CDR2 SFDVKD. CDR3 loop: CATSDLDGTGKKAYEQYF. For the CDR3, the DNA is TGTGCCACCAGTGATTTGGACGGGACAGGGAAAAAGGCCTACGAGCAGTACTTC.

The rearrangement links TRBV2 to TRBJ1-1; no clear D. The germline V gene encodes CDR1 SNHLY and CDR2 FYNNEI. Trimming removed 6 bases from V and 5 bases from J, with 16 bases in between. The CDR3 has 14 residues. CDR3 protein: CASSKSRGETEAFF. CDR3 nucleotide sequence: TGTGCCAGCAGCAAGAGTCGTGGAGAGACTGAAGCTTTCTTT.

The chain joins TRBV27 to TRBJ1-1, with TRBD1 identical over 7 bases. In germline, CDR1 is MNHEY, CDR2 SMNVEV (reference sequence). After removal of 5 bases from V and 1 base from J, the junction contained 7 bases not matched to a gene. There are 15 residues in the CDR3. The CDR3 spells CASSTLTGANTEAFF. CDR3 nucleotide sequence: TGTGCCAGCAGTACGTTAACAGGGGCGAACACTGAAGCTTTCTTT.

The chain combines TRBV18 with TRBJ1-4; TRBD1 is a possible D gene (5 bases). This CDR3 contains 14 residues. Germline V gives CDR1 KGHSH, CDR2 LQKENI. The ends were cut back, 3 bases at V and 6 bases at J, with 11 bases in the middle. The CDR3 region has the DNA TGTGCCAGCTCACCGGGGCAGTCACATGAAAAACTGTTTTTT. Translation: CASSPGQSHEKLFF.

The genes are TRBV7-6 and TRBJ2-1, with 10 bases identical to TRBD1. There are 18 residues in the CDR3. CDR1 and CDR2 from the germline V gene are SGHVS and FNYEAQ. J gave up 4 bases and V 5 bases, and 14 bases lay outside the gene matches. In nucleotides, the CDR3 is TGTGCCAGCAGCCTAGACCGATTCCCGGGACAGGGGTACAATGAGCAGTTCTTC. Protein sequence: CASSLDRFPGQGYNEQFF.

The V gene is TRBV5-1, the J gene TRBJ2-3, with D perhaps TRBD1 (7 bases). The CDR3 is made up of 15 amino acids. CDR1 and CDR2 (germline): SGHRS, YFSETQ. Trimming took off 5 bases at V and 0 bases at J, with 13 bases between the two ends. DNA for the CDR3: TGCGCCAGCAGTGGAGGGGGCCCTAGCACAGATACGCAGTATTTT. This encodes CASSGGGPSTDTQYF.

The chain is built from TRBV19 and TRBJ1-1; no reliable D call. V dropped 7 bases and J dropped 4 bases, with 19 bases sitting between them. Germline V gene sequence: CDR1 LNHDA, CDR2 SQIVND (reference sequence). This CDR3 region has 15 residues. CDR3 region: CASTRTQFGSTEAFF. The CDR3, as DNA: TGTGCCAGTACGCGCACCCAATTTGGGAGCACTGAAGCTTTCTTT. The complete variable domain, with remaining parts taken from reference TRBV19 and TRBJ1-1, reads DGGITQSPKYLFRKEGQNVTLSCEQNLNHDAMYWYRQDPGQGLRLIYYSQIVNDFQKGDIAEGYSVSREKKESFPLTVTSAQKNPTAFYLCASTRTQFGSTEAFFGQGTRLTVV.

V usage is TRBV11-3 and J usage is TRBJ2-2, with a weak D call TRBD1 (5 bases). The CDR3 covers 16 residues. Trimming shortened V by 1 base and J by 4 bases, and 13 bases separated the two germline ends. Germline values: CDR1 SGHNT, CDR2 YENEEA. CDR3 coding DNA: TGTGCCAGCAGCTTAGGTCGCAGGGCCAGCACCGGGGAGCTGTTTTTT. It is translated as CASSLGRRASTGELFF. The full variable domain, completed using reference TRBV11-3 and TRBJ2-2, is EAGVVQSPRYKIIEKKQPVAFWCNPISGHNTLYWYLQNLGQGPELLIRYENEEAVDDSQLPKDRFSAERLKGVDSTLKIQPAELGDSAVYLCASSLGRRASTGELFFGEGSRLTVL.

This chain connects TRBV6-5 to TRBJ2-7, with 12 nucleotides matching TRBD2. The CDR3 runs to 15 residues. V shed 6 bases, J shed 2 bases, and the junction held 5 bases outside the gene matches. Germline V lookup: CDR1 MNHEY, CDR2 SVGAGI. CDR3 sequence (DNA): TGTGCCAGCAGCCCCGGGACTAGCGGGCCCTACGAGCAGTACTTC. This sequence encodes CASSPGTSGPYEQYF.

V gene TRBV14 combines with J gene TRBJ1-5; 7 nucleotides line up with TRBD1. Germline lookup yields CDR1 SGHDN and CDR2 FVKESK. This CDR3 contains 19 residues. The V segment lost 0 bases and the J segment 0 bases; nucleotides outside the gene matches: 11. The CDR3 sequence is CASSQDEDRDSYSNQPQHF. The CDR3 DNA follows: TGTGCCAGCAGCCAAGATGAAGACAGGGACTCCTATAGCAATCAGCCCCAGCATTTT.